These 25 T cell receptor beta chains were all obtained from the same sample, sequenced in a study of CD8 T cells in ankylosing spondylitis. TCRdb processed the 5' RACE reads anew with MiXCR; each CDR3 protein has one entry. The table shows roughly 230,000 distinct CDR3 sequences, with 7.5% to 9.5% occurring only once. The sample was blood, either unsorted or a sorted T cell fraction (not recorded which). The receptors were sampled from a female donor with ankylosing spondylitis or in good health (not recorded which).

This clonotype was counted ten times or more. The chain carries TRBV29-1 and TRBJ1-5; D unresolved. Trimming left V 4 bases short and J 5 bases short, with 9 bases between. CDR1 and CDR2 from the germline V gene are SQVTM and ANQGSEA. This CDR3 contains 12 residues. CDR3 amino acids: CSVGRADQPQHF. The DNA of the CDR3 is TGCAGCGTTGGTCGGGCCGATCAGCCCCAGCATTTT.

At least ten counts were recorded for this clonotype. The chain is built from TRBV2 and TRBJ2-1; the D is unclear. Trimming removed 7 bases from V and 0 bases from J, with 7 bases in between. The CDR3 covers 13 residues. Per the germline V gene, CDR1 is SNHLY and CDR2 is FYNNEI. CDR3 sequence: CASTPDSYNEQFF. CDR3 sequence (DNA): TGTGCCAGCACCCCGGACTCCTACAATGAGCAGTTCTTC.

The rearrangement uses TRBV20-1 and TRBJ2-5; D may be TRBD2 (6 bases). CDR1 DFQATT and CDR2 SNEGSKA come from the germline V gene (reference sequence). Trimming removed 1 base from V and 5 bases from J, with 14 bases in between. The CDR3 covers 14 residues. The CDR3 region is CSARGLTSTETQYF. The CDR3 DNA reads TGCAGTGCTAGAGGACTTACTAGCACGGAGACCCAGTACTTC.

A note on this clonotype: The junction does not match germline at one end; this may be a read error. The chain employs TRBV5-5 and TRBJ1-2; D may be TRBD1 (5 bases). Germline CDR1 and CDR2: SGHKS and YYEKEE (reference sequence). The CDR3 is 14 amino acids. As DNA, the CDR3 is TGTGCCAGCATCTTGGCCGAGGGGCGGACCGGCTACACCTTC. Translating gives CASILAEGRTGYTF.

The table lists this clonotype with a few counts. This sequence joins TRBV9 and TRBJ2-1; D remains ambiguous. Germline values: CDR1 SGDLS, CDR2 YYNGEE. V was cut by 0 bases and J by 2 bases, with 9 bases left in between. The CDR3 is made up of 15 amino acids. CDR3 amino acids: CASSVGDSPYNEQFF. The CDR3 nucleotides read TGTGCCAGCAGCGTAGGGGATTCCCCCTACAATGAGCAGTTCTTC.

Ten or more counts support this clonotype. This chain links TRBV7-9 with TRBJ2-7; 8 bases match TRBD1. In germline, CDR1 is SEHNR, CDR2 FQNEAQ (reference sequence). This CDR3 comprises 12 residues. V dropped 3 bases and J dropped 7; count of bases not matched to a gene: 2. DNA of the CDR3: TGTGCCAGCAGCTTCAACAGGGGGGAGCAGTACTTC. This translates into CASSFNRGEQYF.

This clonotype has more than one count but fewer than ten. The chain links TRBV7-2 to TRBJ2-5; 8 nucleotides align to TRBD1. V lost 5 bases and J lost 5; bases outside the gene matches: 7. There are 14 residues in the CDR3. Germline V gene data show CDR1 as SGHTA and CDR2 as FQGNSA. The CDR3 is CASSGRGRTETQYF. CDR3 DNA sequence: TGTGCCAGCAGCGGCAGGGGGCGGACGGAGACCCAGTACTTC. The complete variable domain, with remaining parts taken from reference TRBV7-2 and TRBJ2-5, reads GAGVSQSPSNKVTEKGKDVELRCDPISGHTALYWYRQSLGQGLEFLIYFQGNSAPDKSGLPSDRFSAERTGGSVSTLTIQRTQQEDSAVYLCASSGRGRTETQYFGPGTRLLVL.

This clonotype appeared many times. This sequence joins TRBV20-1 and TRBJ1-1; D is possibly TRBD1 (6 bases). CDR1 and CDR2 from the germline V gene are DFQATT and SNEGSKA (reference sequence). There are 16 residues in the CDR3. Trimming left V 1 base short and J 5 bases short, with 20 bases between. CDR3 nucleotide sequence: TGCAGTGCTAGAGTCCCCCGGGGGCGCGGTAGGACTGAAGCTTTCTTT. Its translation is CSARVPRGRGRTEAFF.

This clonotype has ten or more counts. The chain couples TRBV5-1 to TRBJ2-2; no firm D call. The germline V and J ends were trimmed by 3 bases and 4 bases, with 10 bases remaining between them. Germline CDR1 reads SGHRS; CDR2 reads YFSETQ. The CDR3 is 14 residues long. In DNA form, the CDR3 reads TGCGCCAGCAGCTCTTGGGCCTTCACCGGGGAGCTGTTTTTT. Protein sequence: CASSSWAFTGELFF.

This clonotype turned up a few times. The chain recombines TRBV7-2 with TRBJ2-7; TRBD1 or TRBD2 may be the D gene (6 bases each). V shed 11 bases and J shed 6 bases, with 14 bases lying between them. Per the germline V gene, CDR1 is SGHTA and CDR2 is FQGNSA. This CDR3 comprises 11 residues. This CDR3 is CALDRRGEQYF. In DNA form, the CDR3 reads TGTGCCCTTGACAGGAGGGGCGAGCAGTACTTC.

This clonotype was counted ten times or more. The CDR3 coding sequence is TGTGCCAGCAGTTCAATAACAGGGAGAAATGAGCAGTTCTTC. It encodes CASSSITGRNEQFF. V gene TRBV12-3 or TRBV12-4 combines with J gene TRBJ2-1; D is possibly TRBD1 (6 bases). The CDR3 spans 14 residues. Trimming shortened V by 4 bases and J by 7 bases, and 14 bases separated the two germline ends.

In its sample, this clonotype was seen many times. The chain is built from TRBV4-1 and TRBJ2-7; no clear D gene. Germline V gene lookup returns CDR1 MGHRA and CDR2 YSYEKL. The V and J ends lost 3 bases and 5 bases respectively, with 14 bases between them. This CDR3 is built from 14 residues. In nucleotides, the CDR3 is TGCGCCAGCAGCCACAATAGTCAGGTTGACGAGCAGTACTTC. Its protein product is CASSHNSQVDEQYF.

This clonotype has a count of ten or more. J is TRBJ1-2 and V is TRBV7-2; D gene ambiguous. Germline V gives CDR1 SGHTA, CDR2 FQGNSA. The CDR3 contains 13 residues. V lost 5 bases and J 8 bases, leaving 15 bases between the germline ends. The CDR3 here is CASSPLLGLGYTF. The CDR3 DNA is TGTGCCAGCAGCCCGCTTCTAGGTCTAGGCTACACCTTC. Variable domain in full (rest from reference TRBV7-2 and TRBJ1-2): GAGVSQSPSNKVTEKGKDVELRCDPISGHTALYWYRQSLGQGLEFLIYFQGNSAPDKSGLPSDRFSAERTGGSVSTLTIQRTQQEDSAVYLCASSPLLGLGYTFGSGTRLTVV.

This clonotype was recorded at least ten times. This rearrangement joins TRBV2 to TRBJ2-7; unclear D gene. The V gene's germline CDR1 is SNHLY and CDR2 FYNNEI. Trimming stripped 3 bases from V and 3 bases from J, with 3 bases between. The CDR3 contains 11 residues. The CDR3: CASSDGYEQYF. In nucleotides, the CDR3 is TGTGCCAGCAGTGACGGCTACGAGCAGTACTTC.

The CDR3 sequence is CASSWGLADTQYF. CDR3 bases: TGTGCCAGCAGCTGGGGACTAGCAGATACGCAGTATTTT. This rearrangement joins TRBV7-7 to TRBJ2-3, with 8 bases that match TRBD2. With 4 bases clipped from V and 4 bases from J, the junction kept 1 base outside the gene matches. Germline CDR1 reads SSHAT; CDR2 reads FNYEAQ (reference sequence). The CDR3 runs to 13 residues.

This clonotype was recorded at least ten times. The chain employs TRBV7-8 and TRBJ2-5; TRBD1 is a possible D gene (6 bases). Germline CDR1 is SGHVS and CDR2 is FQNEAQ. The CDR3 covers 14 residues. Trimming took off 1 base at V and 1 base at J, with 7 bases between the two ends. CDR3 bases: TGTGCCAGCAGCTTAGGGACAGTCCAAGAGACCCAGTACTTC. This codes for CASSLGTVQETQYF.

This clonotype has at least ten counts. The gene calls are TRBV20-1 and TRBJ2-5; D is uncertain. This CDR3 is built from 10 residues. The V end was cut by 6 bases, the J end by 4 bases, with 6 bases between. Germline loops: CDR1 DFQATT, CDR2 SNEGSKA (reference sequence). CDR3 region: CSAVVETQYF. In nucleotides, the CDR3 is TGCAGTGCCGTGGTAGAGACCCAGTACTTC.

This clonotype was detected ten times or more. The CDR3 region is CASSLREKLFF. As DNA, the CDR3 is TGTGCCAGCAGCTTGCGAGAAAAACTGTTTTTT. The chain couples TRBV7-8 to TRBJ1-4; no firm D call. Germline V gives CDR1 SGHVS, CDR2 FQNEAQ. V lost 3 bases and J lost 8, with 4 bases in between. CDR3 size: 11 residues.

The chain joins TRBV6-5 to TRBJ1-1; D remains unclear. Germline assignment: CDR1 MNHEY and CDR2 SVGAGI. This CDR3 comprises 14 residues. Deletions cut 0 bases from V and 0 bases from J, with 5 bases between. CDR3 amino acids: CASSYSDLNTEAFF. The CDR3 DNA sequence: TGTGCCAGCAGTTACTCGGACTTGAACACTGAAGCTTTCTTT.

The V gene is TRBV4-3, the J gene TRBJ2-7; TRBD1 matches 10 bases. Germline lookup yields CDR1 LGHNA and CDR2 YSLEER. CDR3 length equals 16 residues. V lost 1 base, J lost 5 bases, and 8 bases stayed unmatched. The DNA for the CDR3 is TGCGCCAGCAGCCAAGCCACCGGGACAGGGGCCAACGAGCAGTACTTC. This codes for CASSQATGTGANEQYF.

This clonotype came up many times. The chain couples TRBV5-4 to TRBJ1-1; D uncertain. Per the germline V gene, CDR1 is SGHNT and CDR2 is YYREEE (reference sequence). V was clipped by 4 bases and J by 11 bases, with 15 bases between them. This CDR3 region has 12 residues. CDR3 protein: CASSGISSEAFF. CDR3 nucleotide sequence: TGTGCCAGCAGCGGGATCTCCTCGGAGGCTTTCTTT.

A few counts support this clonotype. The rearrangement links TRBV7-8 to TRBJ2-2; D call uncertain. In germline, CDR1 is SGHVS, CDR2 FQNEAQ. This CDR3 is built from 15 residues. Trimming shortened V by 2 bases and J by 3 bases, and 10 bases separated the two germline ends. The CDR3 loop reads CASSLIPYYTGELFF. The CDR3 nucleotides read TGTGCCAGCAGCTTAATCCCGTATTACACCGGGGAGCTGTTTTTT.

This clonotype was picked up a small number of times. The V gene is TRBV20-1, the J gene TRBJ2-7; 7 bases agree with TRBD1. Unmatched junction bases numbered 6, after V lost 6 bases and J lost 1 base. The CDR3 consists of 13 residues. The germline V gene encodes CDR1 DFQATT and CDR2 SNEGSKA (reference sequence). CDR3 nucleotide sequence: TGCAGTGCCTCGGGACAGACGTCCTACGAGCAGTACTTC. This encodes CSASGQTSYEQYF.

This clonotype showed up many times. The CDR3 loop reads CSGLTSGTDTQYF. The DNA of the CDR3 is TGCAGCGGTCTGACTAGCGGAACAGATACGCAGTATTTT. The chain carries TRBV29-1 and TRBJ2-3, with 9 bases that match TRBD2. The CDR3 totals 13 residues. J gave up 3 bases and V 7 bases, and 5 bases lay outside the gene matches. In germline, CDR1 is SQVTM, CDR2 ANQGSEA.

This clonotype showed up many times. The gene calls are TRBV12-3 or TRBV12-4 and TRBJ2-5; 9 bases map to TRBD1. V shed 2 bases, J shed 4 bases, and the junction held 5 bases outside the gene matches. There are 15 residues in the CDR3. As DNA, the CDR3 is TGTGCCAGCAGTTTACGGACAGGGGCAATAGAGACCCAGTACTTC. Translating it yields CASSLRTGAIETQYF.